This T cell receptor beta chain emerged from a study of blood T cell repertoires in COVID-19. Overall study: COVID-19 samples collected from the United States, Italy and Spain covered acute and convalescent phases.

Source study methods: From reference gene primer amplification, estimates of nucleated cell counts were derived. TCRdb's table, derived via immunoSEQ multiplex PCR, lists solely in-frame clones and lacks some. V, J and clone size are taken as reported in that table, and D and trimming were inferred from the DNA itself. The top ten clones hold around a tenth of a sample with a few hundred thousand clones, roughly 89% of them seen once. Categorization into cohorts depended on clinical history that participants reported. With 4 bases clipped from V and 5 bases from J, the junction kept 2 bases outside the gene matches. Germline CDR1 is MNHEY and CDR2 is SVGAGI. The CDR3 is 13 residues long.

Sequenced sample: PBMCs or T cells enriched from blood (not recorded which). The TCR comes from a young man with acute COVID-19. This chain links TRBV6-5 with TRBJ2-4, with TRBD1 matching 7 bases. The CDR3 coding sequence is TGTGCCAGCAGTTCCGGGACAGAAAACATTCAGTACTTC. It is translated as CASSSGTENIQYF.